This TCR beta chain was captured by sequencing in a study of identical twins. Study results and caveats: Donors were not followed over many years; analysis was cross-sectional. Model-predicted out-of-frame TCR alpha sharing fell below observed values in monozygotic twins.

It was template switching that added a universal primer site, and there were unique molecular identifiers on the cDNA. TCRdb re-called the 5' RACE reads with MiXCR, one entry per CDR3 protein. The sample shows 400,000 or so distinct CDR3 sequences, around 9.7% of them seen only once. Only healthy Caucasians were enrolled as donors. Trimming pared 3 bases from V and 2 bases from J, leaving 8 bases between. Germline values: CDR1 LNHNV, CDR2 YYDKDF (reference sequence). The CDR3 consists of 14 residues. This clonotype was seen a handful of times. Its antigen remains unknown. Sample: naive T cells sorted from blood. This clonotype originated in a woman aged 50 to 60 in good health. The chain links TRBV15 to TRBJ2-1; D perhaps matches TRBD2 (6 bases). The CDR3 nucleotides read TGTGCCACCAGCAGCGGGGGAGCCTACAATGAGCAGTTCTTC. Protein sequence: CATSSGGAYNEQFF.